This is a list of T cell receptor beta chains from one sample in a study of metastatic and nonmetastatic thyroid tumors. TCRdb used MiXCR to call clones anew from the PCR reads. The table has about 30,000 clones, 4% to 5% seen once. Source material: blood. All receptors come from a female donor with papillary thyroid cancer or a benign thyroid nodule (not recorded which). Some clones in this sample may be carry-over from other donors' samples. The CDR3 runs from the conserved cysteine through the conserved F or W. Fields, in order: CDR3 length, V gene, CDR3 protein.

17	TRBV14	CASSQTLRGSSRGEAFF
15	TRBV20-1	CSARGLAGPEYEQYF
15	TRBV5-1	CASSLDTRDSAEDFF
15	TRBV28	CASSYAPGPGNTIYF
14	TRBV6-1	CASSEGTGTYCYTF
15	TRBV7-3	CASSFSRAPLTEAFF
18	TRBV28	CTSALLRGGCSSGGELFF
16	TRBV15	CATSSSRQGANEKLFF
16	TRBV19	CASRTSGKVTYNEQFF
14	TRBV3-1	CASTAILSGNTIYF
14	TRBV6-2/TRBV6-3	CASSPGSRPYEQYF
14	TRBV15	CATSRGGVSYEQYF
15	TRBV20-1	CSASPIGSPNEKLFF
14	TRBV12-3/TRBV12-4	CASWGLAGFNEQFF
12	TRBV2	CASSEQGYGKYF
17	TRBV11-3	CASSLRGFGTGNYGYTF
14	TRBV2	CASRNRGSADTQYF
17	TRBV4-2	CASSQDIDTSRIDGYTF
14	TRBV12-5	CASASLWDSYEQYF
16	TRBV12-5	CASGLVKEVYSYEQYF
15	TRBV6-5	CASSSNQGIGTEAFF
15	TRBV3-1	CASSRRTQGSYEQYF
13	TRBV7-8	CARSIDRGTEAFF
13	TRBV30	CAWSSVNTGELFF
18	TRBV24-1	CATSDFASVLDRRYGYTF
11	TRBV27	CASSGVGGYTF
14	TRBV20-1	CSTQAPTVYNEQFF
13	TRBV5-1	CASSLGSGNTIYF
12	TRBV5-1	CASSLGVYTQYF
17	TRBV13	CASRSTGGRVINTEAFF
16	TRBV14	CASSTGLAGRGETQYF
12	TRBV19	CATHGQSYGYTF
13	TRBV20-1	CSAVGLANNEQIF
16	TRBV19	CASSGVTSGSYNEQFF
15	TRBV6-9	CASVWGTGNTGELFF
16	TRBV10-2	CASSEGPRSTTGELFF
15	TRBV7-6	CASSSTDRNVGELFF
15	TRBV7-7	CASSLAGGRAETQYF
15	TRBV5-1	CASSRTSKTSYEQYF
15	TRBV28	CASSLYPLAKNIQYF
13	TRBV2	CASRKGGGNTIYF
18	TRBV30	CAWSGLQGSPSGANVLTF
15	TRBV7-9	CASSKGGGWNSPLHF
14	TRBV6-2/TRBV6-3	CASMPQGANEKLFF
14	TRBV7-9	CASSPGQGFDEQYF
15	TRBV5-1	CASSLAWTGRETQYF
15	TRBV6-2/TRBV6-3	CASIGQSGFQETKYF
13	TRBV6-1	CASNLKVGDTQYF
16	TRBV10-2	CASSYARGLSYQPQHF
17	TRBV10-3	CAISADRGGRSNQPQHF
12	TRBV20-1	CSARNRDYGYTF
15	TRBV7-3	CASSLMAGDTYEQYF
14	TRBV12-3/TRBV12-4	CASSHSGSTDTQYF
16	TRBV6-5	CASSYSGRDRGYEQYF
18	TRBV30	CAWSPMGQGAFWVYGYTF
14	TRBV5-6	CASSQGLGQETQYF